This T cell receptor beta chain appears in the sequencing data of a study of a mutant IDH1 vaccine in newly diagnosed glioma. In the study overall: Onset of vaccination occurred 4-6 weeks following radiotherapy alone, or with temozolomide cycles. There were approximately 62% males and about 38% females among treated patients, whose mean age was 40.4 years.

As to this clone: Its specificity is unknown.

This CDR3 spans 14 amino acids. Germline CDR1 reads MNHEY; CDR2 reads SVGAGI. The V end was cut by 6 bases, the J end by 4 bases, with 15 bases between. Clones were read by immunoSEQ multiplex PCR, and TCRdb kept only the in-frame ones, dropping some. The sample lists tens of thousands of clones, 80% to 95% occurring once. The time point was: week 47, end of study. Every vaccination contained 300 ug of the mutant IDH1 20-mer peptide and was paired with topical imiquimod. Tumors from donors were new WHO grade 3 or 4 IDH1-mutant astrocytomas with ATRX loss. This specimen consisted of PBMCs, obtained from a glioma patient whose treatment included an IDH1 peptide vaccine. The chain employs TRBV6-5 and TRBJ1-2; D perhaps matches TRBD1 (5 bases). The clonotype comes from a woman in her thirties or forties with glioma. The CDR3 nucleotides read TGTGCCAGCAGCCCTAACGGAGGGACCTATGGCTACACCTTC. It translates to CASSPNGGTYGYTF.